This is a list of T cell receptor beta chains from one sample in a study of CD8 T cells in ankylosing spondylitis. Using its own MiXCR run on the 5' RACE reads, TCRdb lists one record per CDR3 protein. Of fewer than 250,000 distinct CDR3 sequences listed, roughly a third are singletons. Sequencing was performed on blood, either unsorted or a sorted T cell fraction (not recorded which). Receptors originate from a male donor with ankylosing spondylitis or in good health (not recorded which). CDR3s include the opening cysteine and the closing phenylalanine or tryptophan. The order of the fields is V gene, clone size, J gene, D gene, CDR3 DNA, CDR3 protein. D genes are given only for firm matches. Size tells how often a clone was seen (once, few, many) or the class of an expanded clone, and some rows leave it out.

TRBV11-2	.	TRBJ2-3	TRBD2	TGTGCCAGCAGCTTAGTGGGCCTTAGCGGGGGATCCACAGATACGCAGTATTTT	CASSLVGLSGGSTDTQYF
TRBV9	once	TRBJ1-1	.	TGTGCCAGCAGCCCCCGGGGAGGGCGGGACACTGAAGCTTTCTTT	CASSPRGGRDTEAFF
TRBV20-1	once	TRBJ2-3	.	TGCAGTGCTAGAGACTATGACGGCACAGATACGCAGTATTTT	CSARDYDGTDTQYF
TRBV29-1	once	TRBJ2-3	TRBD1	TGCAGCGCCGGACAGGGCACAGATACGCAGTATTTT	CSAGQGTDTQYF
TRBV6-1	few	TRBJ2-5	.	TGTGCCAGCAGTAAAAACGGGGTTTTCGGGACCCAGTACTTC	CASSKNGVFGTQYF
TRBV7-3	once	TRBJ2-7	TRBD1	TGTGCCAGCAGCACTCCGGGACAGGACTACGAGCAGTACTTC	CASSTPGQDYEQYF
TRBV12-3/TRBV12-4	few	TRBJ2-2	.	TGTGCCAGCGGATTGGGGGCCGGGGAGCTGTTTTTT	CASGLGAGELFF
TRBV6-5	.	TRBJ2-5	.	.	CASSSSGTDETQYF
TRBV6-5	.	TRBJ2-5	.	TGTGCCAGCGACAGCTACCAAGAGACCCAGTACTTC	CASDSYQETQYF
TRBV12-3/TRBV12-4	.	TRBJ2-2	.	TGTGCCAGCAGTTTGGGGGGACAGCCCTCGGGTTACGGGGAGCTGTTTTTT	CASSLGGQPSGYGELFF
TRBV5-1	.	TRBJ1-2	.	TGCGCCAGCAGCGAGGGATCATGGGGCTACACCTTC	CASSEGSWGYTF
TRBV7-9	few	TRBJ2-5	.	TGTGCCAGCAGCTTAGAAGGGGGAGTCCCAGAGACCCAGTACTTC	CASSLEGGVPETQYF
TRBV10-3	.	TRBJ2-3	.	TGTGCCATCAACGACGGTACTAGCACAGATACGCAGTATTTT	CAINDGTSTDTQYF
TRBV7-8	few	TRBJ2-6	TRBD1	TGTGCCAGCAGCTTGACAGGGGCTGGGGCCAACGTCCTGACTTTC	CASSLTGAGANVLTF
TRBV5-5	.	TRBJ2-6	.	TGTGCCAGCAGCGGCCCTAGAGGGGCCAACGTCCTGACTTTC	CASSGPRGANVLTF
TRBV7-2	.	TRBJ1-2	.	TGTGCCAGCAGCTTAAACGGCAACAACTATGGCTACACCTTC	CASSLNGNNYGYTF
TRBV4-2	.	TRBJ2-7	.	TGTGCCAGCAGCCAAGTGGCAGGTACTGCCTACGAGCAGTACTTC	CASSQVAGTAYEQYF
TRBV20-1	few	TRBJ2-3	.	TGCAGTGAGGGAGGAGGCGATACGCAGTATTTT	CSEGGGDTQYF
TRBV9	many	TRBJ2-7	TRBD1	TGTGCCAGCAGCCTCGGGACAGGCTCCTACGAGCAGTACTTC	CASSLGTGSYEQYF
TRBV29-1	.	TRBJ2-3	TRBD1	TGCAGCGCCCGGACAGGGGGCTCAGATACGCAGTATTTT	CSARTGGSDTQYF
TRBV6-7	few	TRBJ1-3	.	TGTGCTATACACTGCTCTGGAAACACCATATATTTT	CAIHCSGNTIYF
TRBV7-6	few	TRBJ2-1	TRBD2	TGTGCCAGCAGCGCGACCCGACTAGCGGGGAACAATGAGCAGTTCTTC	CASSATRLAGNNEQFF
TRBV9	few	TRBJ2-4	.	TGTGCCAGCAGCGTAGGGAGGGACCGACCGGGCAACATTCAGTACTTC	CASSVGRDRPGNIQYF
TRBV9	.	TRBJ2-2	.	TGTGCCAGCAGCTACTTTATCGGGGGAAACACCGGGGAGCTGTTTTTT	CASSYFIGGNTGELFF
TRBV12-3/TRBV12-4	.	TRBJ2-7	TRBD2	TGTGCCAGCAGTTTTAATGAGCGGGGGGACTACGAGCAGTACTTC	CASSFNERGDYEQYF
TRBV27	.	TRBJ2-5	.	TGTGCCAGCAGTTTTCGGTCGCAAGAGACCCAGTACTTC	CASSFRSQETQYF
TRBV29-1	many	TRBJ2-3	.	TGCAGCGAAGATACGCAGTATTTT	CSEDTQYF
TRBV2	.	TRBJ2-5	.	TGTGCCAGGTCAAGGAATGGCGCCCAGTACTTC	CARSRNGAQYF
TRBV12-3/TRBV12-4	few	TRBJ2-3	.	TGTGCCAGCAGACGACGCCTCGGCGCAGATACGCAGTATTTT	CASRRRLGADTQYF
TRBV12-3/TRBV12-4	.	TRBJ2-1	.	TGTGCCAGCAGCTTGGGCCTTCCCCCCCAGTTCTTC	CASSLGLPPQFF
TRBV25-1	few	TRBJ2-5	.	TGTGCCAGCAGCCTACGACAGACCCATGAGACCCAGTACTTC	CASSLRQTHETQYF
TRBV29-1	few	TRBJ1-1	.	TGCAGCGTTGTGGGGGGGAGGGCTGAAGCTTTCTTT	CSVVGGRAEAFF
TRBV29-1	.	TRBJ2-2	.	TGCAGCGCCGAGGCCGGGGAGCTGTTTTTT	CSAEAGELFF
TRBV20-1	.	TRBJ2-2	TRBD2	TGCAGTGCTAGAGATCCGGCTAGCGGGGGCCGGGAGCTGTTTTTT	CSARDPASGGRELFF
TRBV29-1	.	TRBJ2-1	.	TGCAGCGTTGAAACCGACCCCTACAATGAGCAGTTCTTC	CSVETDPYNEQFF
TRBV7-8	.	TRBJ2-3	.	TGTGCCAGCAGCTTGCCCAAAGATACGCAGTATTTT	CASSLPKDTQYF
TRBV30	.	TRBJ2-3	TRBD2	TGTGCCTGGGCTCCGGGGGGGAGCACAGATACGCAGTATTTT	CAWAPGGSTDTQYF
TRBV12-3/TRBV12-4	few	TRBJ1-1	TRBD1	TGTGCCAGCAGCTCTGACAGGGTGAACACTGAAGCTTTCTTT	CASSSDRVNTEAFF
TRBV5-1	.	TRBJ2-1	TRBD1	TGCGCCAGCAGCATCGGGACAGCTAACAATGAGCAGTTCTTC	CASSIGTANNEQFF
TRBV5-1	.	TRBJ1-1	TRBD1	TGCGCCAGCAGCCCGGGACAGGGACTCCTTGAACAAGCTTTCTTT	CASSPGQGLLEQAFF
TRBV12-3/TRBV12-4	.	TRBJ1-4	TRBD1	TGTGCCAGCAGGCGACAGGGCTTTGGTGAAAAACTGTTTTTT	CASRRQGFGEKLFF
TRBV7-2	.	TRBJ2-3	.	TGTGCCAGCAGCTCCGATAGGTCGGATACGCAGTATTTT	CASSSDRSDTQYF
TRBV11-2	few	TRBJ2-1	.	TGTGCCAGCAGCTCATCCTTCAATGAGCAGTTCTTC	CASSSSFNEQFF
TRBV6-5	.	TRBJ2-1	TRBD1	TGTGCCAGCAGTTACAATGACAGGGGCAATGAGCAGTTCTTC	CASSYNDRGNEQFF
TRBV5-1	many	TRBJ2-3	.	TGCGCCAGCAGCTCCCTTCTGGATACGCAGTATTTT	CASSSLLDTQYF
TRBV20-1	.	TRBJ2-1	TRBD1	TGCAGTGCTAGCCTTGGGACAGGGGGCGCCTACAATGAGCAGTTCTTC	CSASLGTGGAYNEQFF
TRBV27	.	TRBJ1-5	.	TGTGCCAGCGGATTCAATCAGCCCCAGCATTTT	CASGFNQPQHF
TRBV12-3/TRBV12-4	.	TRBJ1-2	.	TGTGCCAGCAGCTTGACCCTCAGGGTTTCTGGCTACACCTTC	CASSLTLRVSGYTF
TRBV6-1	few	TRBJ1-1	.	TGTGCCAGCAATCAATACAGGGACACTGAAGCTTTCTTT	CASNQYRDTEAFF
TRBV3-1	.	TRBJ2-2	.	TGTGCCAGCAGCCTCGACGGTTGGGCCGGGGAGCTGTTTTTT	CASSLDGWAGELFF
TRBV10-2	.	TRBJ2-7	.	TGCGCCAGCAGTTTAAGAAACTACGAGCAGTACTTC	CASSLRNYEQYF
TRBV20-1	few	TRBJ2-3	TRBD2	TGCAGTGCTAGAGTTAGCGGGGGATCCACAGATACGCAGTATTTT	CSARVSGGSTDTQYF
TRBV25-1	.	TRBJ2-1	.	TGTGCCAGCATGCACCCGGACAGCACCTACAATGAGCAGTTCTTC	CASMHPDSTYNEQFF